This entry lists 18 T cell receptor beta chains sequenced from one sample in a study of STAT3 mutations in large granular lymphocyte leukemia. Points from the study as a whole: Every T-cell large granular lymphocyte leukemia patient had at least one immunodominant TCR beta clonotype.

Generated by immunoSEQ multiplex PCR, the TCRdb table keeps only in-frame clones and is missing some. The data hold around 10,000 clones, with roughly 55% observed a single time. No antigens are known for them. Material: peripheral blood mononuclear cells. The receptors come from a boy aged 5-17 years with T-cell large granular lymphocyte leukemia. Some clones in this sample may be carry-over from other donors' samples.

The genes are TRBV28 and TRBJ2-7; the D gene is possibly TRBD2 (5 bases). The length of the CDR3 is 14 residues. Trimming removed 11 bases at V and 0 bases at J, with 17 bases between. The V gene's germline CDR1 is MDHEN and CDR2 SYDVKM. CDR3 nucleotide sequence: TGTGCCCATCGGAGGCCCCATGACTCCTACGAGCAGTACTTC. This translates into CAHRRPHDSYEQYF.

This sequence joins TRBV18 and TRBJ2-7; 7 positions match TRBD1. Germline loops: CDR1 KGHSH, CDR2 LQKENI. This CDR3 region has 16 residues. The trim removed 6 bases at V and 0 bases at J, leaving 11 bases unmatched. For the CDR3, the DNA is TGTGCCAGCTCCCCTAGCTACAGGGGAAACTCCTACGAGCAGTACTTC. It is translated as CASSPSYRGNSYEQYF.

The chain is built from TRBV6-5 and TRBJ1-5; 9 bases match TRBD1. CDR1 and CDR2 from the germline V gene are MNHEY and SVGAGI. V was pared by 4 bases and J by 5 bases, with 6 bases of the junction left unmatched. This CDR3 has 15 residues. CDR3 sequence (DNA): TGTGCCAGCAGTTTGGGACAGGGCCCGCATCAGCCCCAGCATTTT. Protein product: CASSLGQGPHQPQHF.

The table lists this clone with a count of one. The chain joins TRBV10-2 to TRBJ2-3; 7 bases agree with TRBD1. The ends lost 3 bases at V and 2 bases at J; junction bases unmatched: 5. The CDR3 sequence is 15 residues long. Germline V lookup: CDR1 WSHSY, CDR2 SAAADI. CDR3 amino acids: CASSDETGNTDTQYF. The CDR3 region has the DNA TGCGCCAGCAGTGATGAGACAGGGAACACAGATACGCAGTATTTT.

CDR3 nucleotides: TGTGCCAGCAGTTTCCCCCGGGAAGGGCGGCTAGCAAGGGAGACCCAGTACTTC. The encoded protein is CASSFPREGRLARETQYF. This chain uses TRBV28 with TRBJ2-5; perhaps TRBD2 as D (5 bases). The V end lost 3 bases, the J end lost 5 bases, and 25 bases lay between the germline ends. The CDR3 spans 18 residues. CDR1 is MDHEN and CDR2 is SYDVKM in the germline V gene. Combining the CDR3 with reference TRBV28 and TRBJ2-5 gives the whole variable domain DVKVTQSSRYLVKRTGEKVFLECVQDMDHENMFWYRQDPGLGLRLIYFSYDVKMKEKGDIPEGYSVSREKKERFSLILESASTNQTSMYLCASSFPREGRLARETQYFGPGTRLLVL.

The chain recombines TRBV7-3 with TRBJ2-7, with 10 nucleotides matching TRBD2. Germline lookup yields CDR1 SGHTA and CDR2 FQGTGA. Trimming cost V 5 bases and J 4 bases; bases outside gene matches: 8. This CDR3 region has 15 residues. The CDR3 loop is CASSQAASGSYEQYF. The CDR3 DNA reads TGTGCCAGCAGCCAGGCGGCTAGCGGGAGTTACGAGCAGTACTTC.

The V call is TRBV28, the J call TRBJ1-1, with D hard to call. The CDR3 is made up of 16 amino acids. Germline V gives CDR1 MDHEN, CDR2 SYDVKM. Trimming stripped 3 bases from V and 8 bases from J, with 22 bases between. The CDR3 DNA sequence: TGTGCCAGCAGTTTGCCCCGAACAACGAGGTTTTCCGAAGCTTTCTTT. As protein: CASSLPRTTRFSEAFF. Looking up the rest from reference TRBV28 and TRBJ1-1 gives the full variable domain: DVKVTQSSRYLVKRTGEKVFLECVQDMDHENMFWYRQDPGLGLRLIYFSYDVKMKEKGDIPEGYSVSREKKERFSLILESASTNQTSMYLCASSLPRTTRFSEAFFGQGTRLTVV.

The rearrangement links TRBV5-1 to TRBJ2-7; no firm D call. The CDR3 is 12 amino acids. CDR1 SGHRS and CDR2 YFSETQ come from the germline V gene. Trimming shortened V by 2 bases and J by 5 bases, and 8 bases separated the two germline ends. In DNA form, the CDR3 reads TGCGCCAGCAGCTTCGTGGACGACGAGCAGTACTTC. It is translated as CASSFVDDEQYF.

This rearrangement joins TRBV5-1 to TRBJ2-6; D gene ambiguous. The germline V gene has CDR1 SGHRS and CDR2 YFSETQ. The CDR3 runs to 15 residues. V was trimmed by 4 bases and J by 2 bases, leaving 10 bases between them. The CDR3 is CASSLAVAGANVLTF. CDR3 nucleotides: TGCGCCAGCAGCCTTGCGGTAGCTGGGGCCAACGTCCTGACTTTC.

This chain connects TRBV30 to TRBJ1-4; TRBD1 is a possible D gene (5 bases). The V gene's germline CDR1 is GTSNPN and CDR2 SVGIG (reference sequence). This CDR3 contains 12 residues. Trimming pared 8 bases from V and 7 bases from J, leaving 14 bases between. Here the CDR3 DNA reads TGTGCCCTCCAGCAGGGCAGTGAAAAACTGTTTTTT. Its protein product is CALQQGSEKLFF.

V usage is TRBV29-1 and J usage is TRBJ2-5, with D tentatively TRBD1 (5 bases). CDR1 is SQVTM, CDR2 ANQGSEA, per germline. V was shortened by 0 bases and J by 2 bases, with 19 bases between the two germline ends. The CDR3 spans 17 residues. The CDR3 is CSVEDLGQGFVQETQYF. The CDR3, as DNA: TGCAGCGTTGAAGATCTGGGGCAGGGATTCGTTCAAGAGACCCAGTACTTC.

This clone was seen a few times. The CDR3 DNA follows: TGTGCCAGCAGTGAAGTAGCGGGGGGCGTTGAGACCCAGTACTTC. This sequence encodes CASSEVAGGVETQYF. This sequence joins TRBV6-1 and TRBJ2-5; 10 bases fit TRBD2. The CDR3 is 15 residues long. The trim removed 1 base at V and 5 bases at J, leaving 4 bases unmatched. Germline CDR1 MNHNS, CDR2 SASEGT.

The CDR3, as DNA: TGCAGCGTGGACACCGGGACAGGGGAAGAGACCCAGTACTTC. It codes for CSVDTGTGEETQYF. The chain couples TRBV29-1 to TRBJ2-5; 10 bases line up with TRBD1. This CDR3 has 14 residues. V dropped 6 bases and J dropped 3; count of bases not matched to a gene: 7. In germline, CDR1 is SQVTM, CDR2 ANQGSEA. The entire variable domain, with the rest obtained from reference TRBV29-1 and TRBJ2-5, is as follows: SAVISQKPSRDICQRGTSLTIQCQVDSQVTMMFWYRQQPGQSLTLIATANQGSEATYESGFVIDKFPISRPNLTFSTLTVSNMSPEDSSIYLCSVDTGTGEETQYFGPGTRLLVL.

This clone has just one count. This chain connects TRBV19 to TRBJ1-2, with D possibly TRBD1 on 6 matching bases. Trimming removed 3 bases from V and 7 bases from J, with 15 bases in between. From germline, CDR1 is LNHDA and CDR2 SQIVND (reference sequence). This CDR3 is 14 amino acids long. The CDR3 region is CASSMFQGMVGYTF. CDR3 in DNA: TGTGCCAGTAGTATGTTCCAGGGGATGGTTGGCTACACCTTC. Full variable domain (missing parts from reference TRBV19 and TRBJ1-2): DGGITQSPKYLFRKEGQNVTLSCEQNLNHDAMYWYRQDPGQGLRLIYYSQIVNDFQKGDIAEGYSVSREKKESFPLTVTSAQKNPTAFYLCASSMFQGMVGYTFGSGTRLTVV.

This rearrangement joins TRBV30 to TRBJ2-3; the match to TRBD1 covers 11 bases. Germline V CDR1 and CDR2: GTSNPN, SVGIG (reference sequence). This CDR3 spans 15 amino acids. After removal of 0 bases from V and 2 bases from J, the junction contained 1 base not matched to a gene. CDR3 DNA: TGTGCCTGGAGTGTGGGACAGGGGGACACAGATACGCAGTATTTT. This gives the protein CAWSVGQGDTDTQYF.

The genes are TRBV7-9 and TRBJ1-5; D gene ambiguous. V dropped 5 bases and J dropped 1 base, with 6 bases sitting between them. CDR3 length equals 13 residues. From germline, CDR1 is SEHNR and CDR2 FQNEAQ (reference sequence). The CDR3 sequence: CASSRGSNQPQHF. CDR3 nucleotides: TGTGCCAGCAGCCGGGGAAGCAATCAGCCCCAGCATTTT.

V is TRBV7-2 and J is TRBJ2-3; 12 bases match TRBD2. CDR1 and CDR2 from the germline V gene are SGHTA and FQGNSA. The CDR3 has 14 residues. Trimming removed 5 bases from V and 6 bases from J; junction bases left unmatched: 3. CDR3 nucleotides: TGTGCCAGCAGCCAAGGGACTAGCGGGGATACGCAGTATTTT. Residues: CASSQGTSGDTQYF.

The chain couples TRBV5-6 to TRBJ1-6; TRBD1 matches at 8 bases. After removal of 0 bases from V and 10 bases from J, the junction contained 6 bases not matched to a gene. The CDR3 is made up of 15 amino acids. Germline CDR1 SGHDT, CDR2 YYEEEE. In DNA, the CDR3 is TGTGCCAGCAGCTTGGCTGGACAGGGACCATCACCCCTCCACTTT. This codes for CASSLAGQGPSPLHF.